Included here is one T cell receptor (beta chain) sequence, with context. The antigen is unknown. Both 60 Vbeta primers and 13 Jbeta primers went into the PCR. Per the study methods: The authors later counted 70 million to 85 million unique TCR beta chains, some 10 million of them shared. Repertoires were generated with immunoSEQ multiplex PCR, while TCRdb's copy carries only in-frame clones and drops some. The V and J calls and clone size come from that table; D and trimming were worked out from the DNA. This table has about 120,000 clones, 81% appearing once. This sample stems from a study of cytomegalovirus exposure and HLA in healthy donors. Study-wide results and limits: Some public TCRs appeared in many individuals, while most sequences were rare.

This clonotype originated in a man younger than 35 in good health and CMV-seropositive. The specimen sequenced was PBMCs.

The CDR3 is CASSIPRVPSNQPQHF. DNA for the CDR3: TGTGCCAGTAGTATTCCTCGGGTGCCCAGCAATCAGCCCCAGCATTTT. The rearrangement links TRBV19 to TRBJ1-5; no clear D gene. This CDR3 region has 16 residues. V lost 3 bases and J lost 1, with 13 bases in between. Germline V CDR1 and CDR2: LNHDA, SQIVND (reference sequence).